These T cell receptor beta chains were read from a single sample in a study of control samples from healthy donors and cancer patients. The table came from immunoSEQ multiplex PCR; TCRdb's copy has only in-frame clones and leaves some out. The table shows about 94,000 clones, with 90% occurring only once. Sequences were obtained from blood. These receptors originate from a woman between 18 and 30 years old in good health. The CDR3 runs from the conserved cysteine through the conserved F or W. Each record gives: J gene, D gene, V gene, clone size, CDR3 protein, CDR3 DNA. A D gene is named only where the DNA matches it firmly. Expanded clones are given a class, and other clones once, few, many or no size at all.

>TRBJ1-4|NA|TRBV5-6|NA
CASSLRGEAQNEKLFF
TGTGCCAGCAGCCTCCGGGGCGAGGCTCAAAATGAAAAACTGTTTTTT
>TRBJ1-1|TRBD1|TRBV5-1|NA
CASSLGGQRNTEAFF
TGCGCCAGCAGCTTGGGGGGACAGCGGAACACTGAAGCTTTCTTT
>TRBJ1-1|NA|TRBV11-3|NA
CASSDTGRTEAFF
TGTGCCAGCAGCGATACAGGACGCACTGAAGCTTTCTTT
>TRBJ1-2|NA|TRBV19|NA
CASSLQQNQNYGYTF
TGTGCCAGTAGTTTGCAGCAGAACCAGAACTATGGCTACACCTTC
>TRBJ1-2|NA|TRBV21-1|NA
CASSKVGLNANYGYTF
TGTGCCAGCAGCAAAGTAGGACTTAATGCCAACTATGGCTACACCTTC
>TRBJ1-2|TRBD1|TRBV9|NA
CASSVEGTGLNYGYTF
TGTGCCAGCAGCGTAGAGGGGACAGGACTTAACTATGGCTACACCTTC
>TRBJ1-6|NA|TRBV3-1/TRBV3-2|NA
CASSPTSNSPLHF
TGTGCCAGCAGCCCGACCTCGAATTCACCCCTCCACTTT
>TRBJ2-5|TRBD2|TRBV6-1|NA
CASSELAGGQETQYF
TGTGCCAGCAGTGAGCTAGCGGGGGGGCAAGAGACCCAGTACTTC
>TRBJ1-3|TRBD1|TRBV9|NA
CASSAPPGDRRLSGNTIYF
TGTGCCAGCAGCGCTCCCCCTGGGGACAGGCGCCTCTCTGGAAACACCATATATTTT
>TRBJ1-1|NA|TRBV10-2|NA
CASSDTGARLEAFF
TGCGCCAGCAGTGACACCGGGGCCAGGCTTGAAGCTTTCTTT
>TRBJ1-2|NA|TRBV5-1|NA
CASSLDRSGYTF
TGCGCCAGCAGCTTGGATCGCTCAGGCTACACCTTC
>TRBJ1-6|TRBD1|TRBV25-1|NA
CASSDPTGGPNSPLHF
TGTGCCAGCAGTGACCCGACAGGGGGCCCTAATTCACCCCTCCACTTT
>TRBJ1-1|TRBD1|TRBV9|NA
CASSGTGGNTEAFF
TGTGCCAGCAGCGGGACAGGTGGGAACACTGAAGCTTTCTTT
>TRBJ2-2|TRBD2|TRBV9|few
CASSFSTSGGTYTGELFF
TGTGCCAGCAGCTTCTCGACTAGCGGGGGGACCTACACCGGGGAGCTGTTTTTT
>TRBJ1-2|TRBD1|TRBV25-1|NA
CALEGAGDYGYTF
TGTGCCTTGGAGGGGGCGGGGGACTATGGCTACACCTTC
>TRBJ2-7|NA|TRBV6-5|once
CASSYSTDSYEQYF
TGTGCCAGCAGTTACTCGACTGATTCCTACGAGCAGTACTTC
>TRBJ2-5|TRBD2|TRBV5-1|NA
CASSLTSGGQETQYF
TGCGCCAGCAGCTTGACTAGCGGGGGACAAGAGACCCAGTACTTC
>TRBJ1-4|NA|TRBV20-1|NA
CSASSGNNEKLFF
TGCAGTGCTAGTAGTGGTAATAATGAAAAACTGTTTTTT
>TRBJ2-2|NA|TRBV19|few
CASSYRGGRNTGELFF
TGTGCCAGTAGTTACCGGGGAGGAAGAAACACCGGGGAGCTGTTTTTT
>TRBJ2-7|NA|TRBV5-6|NA
CASSQGEWPPQYF
TGCGCCAGCAGCCAGGGTGAGTGGCCTCCGCAGTACTTC
>TRBJ1-2|NA|TRBV6-5|NA
CASSSFRERYGYTF
TGTGCCAGCAGTTCCTTTAGGGAGCGCTATGGCTACACCTTC
>TRBJ2-5|NA|TRBV5-1|NA
CASSLEWGETQYF
TGCGCCAGCAGCTTGGAGTGGGGAGAGACCCAGTACTTC
>TRBJ1-1|NA|TRBV5-5|NA
CASSLGMNTEAFF
TGTGCCAGCAGCTTAGGGATGAACACTGAAGCTTTCTTT
>TRBJ2-5|TRBD1|TRBV27|NA
CASSHTPGTGDETQYF
TGTGCCAGCAGCCACACCCCCGGGACAGGGGACGAGACCCAGTACTTC
>TRBJ2-1|NA|TRBV5-4|NA
CASSLWGSGHNEQFF
TGTGCCAGCAGCTTGTGGGGTTCCGGACACAATGAGCAGTTCTTC
>TRBJ1-2|NA|TRBV7-9|NA
CASTGDFPMGYTF
TGTGCCAGCACAGGGGACTTCCCCATGGGCTACACCTTC
>TRBJ1-2|NA|TRBV6-5|few
CASTDRTWGYTF
TGTGCCAGCACCGACCGAACTTGGGGCTACACCTTC
>TRBJ1-4|NA|TRBV9|NA
CASSTPRSGGAEANEKLFF
TGTGCCAGCAGCACCCCCCGGTCGGGGGGGGCGGAGGCTAATGAAAAACTGTTTTTT
>TRBJ1-1|TRBD1|TRBV7-3|NA
CASSETGGNTEAFF
TGTGCCAGCAGCGAGACAGGGGGGAACACTGAAGCTTTCTTT
>TRBJ1-1|TRBD1|TRBV7-9|NA
CASSRVIQGARDTEAFF
TGTGCCAGCAGCCGAGTTATACAGGGGGCTCGGGACACTGAAGCTTTCTTT
>TRBJ2-3|NA|TRBV2|NA
CASSEADTQYF
TGTGCCAGCAGTGAGGCAGATACGCAGTATTTT
>TRBJ2-3|NA|TRBV18|NA
CASSPQGSTDTQYF
TGTGCCAGCTCACCACAGGGGAGTACAGATACGCAGTATTTT
>TRBJ2-7|NA|TRBV29-1|once
CSVGEGMSEQYF
TGCAGCGTTGGTGAGGGGATGAGCGAGCAGTACTTC
>TRBJ1-4|TRBD1|TRBV27|NA
CASSLSGTANEKLFF
TGTGCCAGCAGTTTATCCGGGACAGCTAATGAAAAACTGTTTTTT
>TRBJ2-2|TRBD2|TRBV19|NA
CASSIEATSGGRGAGELFF
TGTGCCAGTAGTATAGAGGCGACTAGCGGGGGGAGAGGTGCCGGGGAGCTGTTTTTT
>TRBJ1-1|TRBD1|TRBV5-1|NA
CASRLTGGNEYTEAFF
TGCGCCAGCAGACTGACAGGGGGAAATGAGTACACTGAAGCTTTCTTT
>TRBJ2-1|TRBD2|TRBV4-1|NA
CASSQVPGLTYNEQFF
TGCGCCAGCAGCCAGGTACCGGGACTAACCTACAATGAGCAGTTCTTC
>TRBJ1-5|NA|TRBV6-5|NA
CATSFVFGANQPQHF
TGTGCCACGAGTTTCGTTTTCGGGGCCAATCAGCCCCAGCATTTT
>TRBJ2-5|NA|TRBV7-9|NA
CASSLAEGSQETQYF
TGTGCCAGCAGCTTAGCGGAAGGGAGCCAAGAGACCCAGTACTTC
>TRBJ1-2|NA|TRBV11-2|NA
CASSSDSLYGYTF
TGTGCCAGCAGCTCCGACAGCCTCTATGGCTACACCTTC
>TRBJ2-7|NA|TRBV7-8|NA
CASSLGGSPGDEQYF
TGTGCCAGCAGCTTAGGAGGTTCTCCCGGCGACGAGCAGTACTTC
>TRBJ1-1|NA|TRBV21-1|NA
CASSPPGTGGTEAFF
TGTGCCAGCAGCCCCCCTGGGACAGGGGGCACTGAAGCTTTCTTT
>TRBJ2-7|TRBD1|TRBV24-1|NA
CATNEGASFYEQYF
TGTGCCACCAACGAGGGGGCTAGTTTCTACGAGCAGTACTTC
>TRBJ1-5|NA|TRBV18|NA
CASSPEQLGVGNQPQHF
TGTGCCAGCTCACCAGAACAGCTCGGAGTTGGAAATCAGCCCCAGCATTTT
>TRBJ2-1|TRBD2|TRBV5-8|few
CASSEGLAGASSYNEQFF
TGTGCCAGCAGCGAGGGACTAGCGGGGGCCAGCTCCTACAATGAGCAGTTCTTC
>TRBJ2-7|TRBD2|TRBV3-1/TRBV3-2|NA
CASSQDSSGAYEQYF
TGTGCCAGCAGCCAAGATTCCAGCGGGGCCTACGAGCAGTACTTC
>TRBJ1-4|TRBD1|TRBV7-7|NA
CASSPSTGRHEKLFF
TGTGCCAGCAGCCCATCGACAGGGCGTCATGAAAAACTGTTTTTT
>TRBJ2-7|TRBD2|TRBV11-3|NA
CASSLRGGAGSYEQYF
TGTGCCAGCAGCTTAAGGGGAGGGGCGGGCTCCTACGAGCAGTACTTC
>TRBJ1-1|NA|TRBV6-5|NA
CASRLYEGPSTEAFF
TGTGCCAGCAGGTTATACGAGGGACCTAGCACTGAAGCTTTCTTT
>TRBJ1-6|TRBD1|TRBV5-1|NA
CASSLGQGAYSPLHF
TGCGCCAGCAGCCTCGGACAGGGGGCGTATTCACCCCTCCACTTT
>TRBJ1-5|NA|TRBV27|NA
CASSMRSSDHWVQPQHF
TGTGCCAGCAGTATGAGATCTTCCGACCATTGGGTTCAGCCCCAGCATTTT
>TRBJ1-2|TRBD1|TRBV20-1|NA
CSASDRGSDGYTF
TGCAGTGCTAGTGACAGGGGTTCGGACGGCTACACCTTC
>TRBJ1-6|NA|TRBV19|NA
CASRGGTNNSPLHF
TGTGCCAGCCGAGGGGGGACAAATAATTCACCCCTCCACTTT
>TRBJ2-1|NA|TRBV29-1|NA
CSVAPRGTYNEQFF
TGCAGCGTGGCCCCACGGGGGACCTACAATGAGCAGTTCTTC
>TRBJ2-3|TRBD2|TRBV2|NA
CASLSPSGGSTDTQYF
TGTGCCAGCCTAAGCCCTAGCGGGGGGAGCACAGATACGCAGTATTTT
>TRBJ1-2|NA|TRBV11-2|NA
CASSLGQGRAGGYTF
TGTGCCAGCAGCTTAGGTCAGGGCAGGGCTGGGGGCTACACCTTC
>TRBJ1-4|NA|TRBV6-6|NA
CASSSDRINEKLFF
TGTGCCAGCAGCTCCGACAGAATTAATGAAAAACTGTTTTTT